The 18 T cell receptor beta chains below all came from one sample that was sequenced in a study of blood T cell repertoires in COVID-19. Libraries were prepared by immunoSEQ multiplex PCR; TCRdb keeps only in-frame clonotypes and omits some of them. This sample has 75,000 to 95,000 clones, with around four fifths found just once. The sequenced material came from peripheral blood. The receptor source for this set is a man older than 75 with active or convalescent COVID-19.

This chain connects TRBV28 to TRBJ1-5; 10 bases are a match to TRBD1. The V segment lost 5 bases and the J segment 6 bases; nucleotides outside the gene matches: 7. This CDR3 region has 15 residues. Looked up from germline, CDR1 is MDHEN and CDR2 is SYDVKM. Written as DNA, the CDR3 is TGTGCCAGCAGTGTAGACAGGGGGCCGAGTCAGCCCCAGCATTTT. Protein sequence: CASSVDRGPSQPQHF.

J is TRBJ2-5 and V is TRBV5-4; 7 positions match TRBD2. With 7 bases clipped from V and 6 bases from J, the junction kept 12 bases outside the gene matches. Germline assignment: CDR1 SGHNT and CDR2 YYREEE (reference sequence). The CDR3 has 14 residues. CDR3 loop: CASGQGTILKTQYF. CDR3 coding DNA: TGTGCCAGCGGGCAAGGGACTATTCTTAAGACCCAGTACTTC.

This clone was counted only a few times. Other DNA sequences in the sample encode the same CDR3. This chain joins TRBV12-3 or TRBV12-4 and TRBJ2-1; the D gene is possibly TRBD1 (5 bases). The germline V and J ends were trimmed by 1 base and 7 bases, with 8 bases remaining between them. There are 13 residues in the CDR3. This CDR3 is CASSLVGANEQFF. The CDR3 coding sequence is TGTGCCAGCAGTTTAGTAGGGGCAAATGAGCAGTTCTTC.

The V gene is TRBV9, the J gene TRBJ2-5, with 9 bases that match TRBD2. This CDR3 spans 15 amino acids. After removal of 2 bases from V and 2 bases from J, the junction contained 4 bases not matched to a gene. From germline, CDR1 is SGDLS and CDR2 YYNGEE. The CDR3 DNA follows: TGTGCCAGCAGCGTGTTAGCGGGAGTTCAAGAGACCCAGTACTTC. Translation: CASSVLAGVQETQYF.

This chain connects TRBV18 to TRBJ1-1; 7 bases match TRBD1. Germline lookup yields CDR1 KGHSH and CDR2 LQKENI. This CDR3 is built from 12 residues. With V trimmed by 6 bases and J by 5 bases, 3 bases remained unmatched. This chain's CDR3 is CASSLGQTEAFF. The DNA for the CDR3 is TGTGCCAGCTCGCTGGGACAGACTGAAGCTTTCTTT.

This chain links TRBV4-1 with TRBJ1-6, with 7 bases that match TRBD1. CDR3 length: 17 residues. J lost 8 bases, V lost 5 bases, and 15 bases had no gene match. Germline CDR1 MGHRA, CDR2 YSYEKL. The CDR3 loop reads CASSEQGNTLSDSPLHF. CDR3 nucleotides: TGCGCCAGCAGCGAACAGGGGAACACCCTATCTGATTCACCCCTCCACTTT.

This chain connects TRBV19 to TRBJ1-6, with TRBD1 matching 8 bases. The CDR3 spans 13 residues. Germline loops: CDR1 LNHDA, CDR2 SQIVND (reference sequence). V shed 5 bases and J 7 bases; nucleotides not matched to a gene: 1. The CDR3 loop reads CASSRTGNSPLHF. The CDR3 coding sequence is TGTGCCAGTAGTCGGACAGGGAATTCACCCCTCCACTTT.

The chain has TRBV24-1 and TRBJ2-3; D is unclear. CDR1 is KGHDR and CDR2 is SFDVKD in the germline V gene. This CDR3 comprises 16 residues. V shed 0 bases and J shed 1 base, with 10 bases lying between them. Here the CDR3 reads CATSDLHNLGTDTQYF. The CDR3 DNA follows: TGTGCCACCAGTGATTTGCACAACCTTGGCACAGATACGCAGTATTTT.

The rearrangement uses TRBV27 and TRBJ1-4; D might be TRBD1 (6 bases). Germline CDR1 and CDR2: MNHEY and SMNVEV (reference sequence). Trimming stripped 1 base from V and 14 bases from J, with 17 bases between. The CDR3 length is 14 residues. CDR3: CASSLFPRTGRLFF. The CDR3 DNA is TGTGCCAGCAGTTTATTTCCCCGAACAGGGCGGCTGTTTTTT.

The chain's CDR3 is CASSSQGGRGRETQYF. In nucleotides, the CDR3 is TGTGCCAGCAGCTCCCAAGGGGGCAGGGGAAGAGAGACCCAGTACTTC. The chain couples TRBV7-9 to TRBJ2-5; 7 nucleotides match TRBD1. The CDR3 has 16 residues. Per germline, CDR1 SEHNR and CDR2 FQNEAQ (reference sequence). J gave up 4 bases and V 4 bases, and 12 bases lay outside the gene matches.

This chain links TRBV5-1 with TRBJ2-3; D is unclear. This CDR3 contains 15 residues. Trimming cost V 4 bases and J 1 base, with 13 bases left between them. The germline V gene has CDR1 SGHRS and CDR2 YFSETQ. This CDR3 reads CASSIDPRGTDTQYF. CDR3 bases: TGCGCCAGCAGCATAGACCCCCGGGGCACAGATACGCAGTATTTT.

The chain's CDR3 is CASSPRFNSPLHF. In nucleotides, the CDR3 is TGTGCCAGCAGTCCCCGTTTTAATTCACCCCTCCACTTT. The chain links TRBV6-2 or TRBV6-3 to TRBJ1-6; D unclear. V gave up 5 bases and J gave up 6 bases, with 8 bases separating them. Looked up from germline, CDR1 is MNHEY and CDR2 is SVGEGT. This CDR3 contains 13 residues.

There are a few counts of this clone. This chain connects TRBV2 to TRBJ1-2, with D perhaps matching TRBD1 (6 bases). V dropped 6 bases and J dropped 7 bases, with 15 bases sitting between them. The CDR3 contains 13 residues. Germline assignment: CDR1 SNHLY and CDR2 FYNNEI. The CDR3 protein is CASSGTGRGGYTF. Here the CDR3 DNA reads TGTGCCAGCAGCGGAACAGGGAGGGGTGGCTACACCTTC.

The chain couples TRBV5-1 to TRBJ1-2; D call uncertain. The CDR3 contains 17 residues. Trimming shortened V by 4 bases and J by 6 bases, and 25 bases separated the two germline ends. Germline CDR1 SGHRS, CDR2 YFSETQ. Here the CDR3 reads CASSTVNFGDLRDGYTF. For the CDR3, the DNA is TGCGCCAGCAGCACGGTAAATTTTGGTGACCTTCGGGATGGCTACACCTTC.

The chain employs TRBV15 and TRBJ2-2; 7 bases are a match to TRBD2. The length of the CDR3 is 16 residues. The V segment lost 1 base and the J segment 1 base; nucleotides outside the gene matches: 3. Germline V lookup: CDR1 LNHNV, CDR2 YYDKDF (reference sequence). CDR3 region: CATSRVGEGNTGELFF. Written as DNA, the CDR3 is TGTGCCACCAGCAGAGTGGGGGAGGGGAACACCGGGGAGCTGTTTTTT.

The genes are TRBV10-1 and TRBJ1-5; D perhaps matches TRBD1 (5 bases). From germline, CDR1 is WNHNN and CDR2 SYGVQD (reference sequence). Trimming took off 9 bases at V and 5 bases at J, with 14 bases between the two ends. This CDR3 has 13 residues. The CDR3 is CARPQEGHQPQHF. The CDR3, as DNA: TGCGCCAGGCCCCAGGAGGGGCATCAGCCCCAGCATTTT.

The rearrangement joins TRBV4-2 to TRBJ2-1; 7 bases match TRBD2. This CDR3 is built from 16 residues. Trimming cost V 1 base and J 9 bases; bases outside gene matches: 12. The V gene's germline CDR1 is LGHNA and CDR2 YNFKEQ. CDR3 coding DNA: TGTGCCAGCAGCCAAGCAATCAGCGGGAAGTTCGGTGAGCAGTTCTTC. As protein: CASSQAISGKFGEQFF.

The chain is built from TRBV11-1 and TRBJ2-6; 9 nucleotides line up with TRBD1. The CDR3 covers 19 residues. V lost 0 bases to trimming and J lost 0 bases; unmatched junction nucleotides: 6. Per the germline V gene, CDR1 is SGHAT and CDR2 is FQDESV (reference sequence). This chain's CDR3 is CASSLAGTGWISGANVLTF. The CDR3 DNA reads TGTGCCAGCAGCTTAGCCGGGACAGGGTGGATCTCTGGGGCCAACGTCCTGACTTTC.